Each of the 21 T cell receptor beta chains below was sequenced from the same sample in a study of shared clonotypes between healthy human individuals. Sequencing was performed with immunoSEQ multiplex PCR; in TCRdb, only in-frame clones are kept and a portion is missing. The sample records fewer than 650,000 clones, about three quarters being singletons. Sequenced sample: PBMCs. These receptors originate from a middle-aged woman in good health. Some clones in this sample may be carry-over from other donors' samples.

The gene calls are TRBV4-2 and TRBJ2-1, with 12 bases that match TRBD2. V dropped 5 bases and J dropped 2; count of bases not matched to a gene: 4. Per germline, CDR1 LGHNA and CDR2 YNFKEQ. The length of the CDR3 is 16 residues. The DNA for the CDR3 is TGTGCCAGCAGCTCTCGGACTAGCGGGGCCTACAATGAGCAGTTCTTC. It encodes CASSSRTSGAYNEQFF.

The J gene is TRBJ2-4, the V gene TRBV28, with TRBD1 identical over 9 bases. Trimming cost V 5 bases and J 5 bases; bases outside gene matches: 7. From germline, CDR1 is MDHEN and CDR2 SYDVKM. This CDR3 spans 15 amino acids. CDR3 in DNA: TGTGCCAGCAGTCCCCAGGGACAGGGTCAAAACATTCAGTACTTC. It encodes CASSPQGQGQNIQYF.

The chain is built from TRBV15 and TRBJ1-5; no firm D call. The V end lost 3 bases, the J end lost 6 bases, and 18 bases lay between the germline ends. Germline assignment: CDR1 LNHNV and CDR2 YYDKDF (reference sequence). The CDR3 spans 16 residues. CDR3 loop: CATSRGSTGDIQPQHF. In DNA form, the CDR3 reads TGTGCCACCAGCAGGGGCTCGACTGGGGATATTCAGCCCCAGCATTTT.

This clone has just a few counts. The chain employs TRBV2 and TRBJ1-5; D is uncertain. The CDR3 spans 15 residues. CDR1 and CDR2 from the germline V gene are SNHLY and FYNNEI. The ends were cut back, 3 bases at V and 0 bases at J, with 9 bases in the middle. Here the CDR3 reads CASSDGSNSNQPQHF. The CDR3 DNA reads as TGTGCCAGCAGTGACGGCAGCAATAGCAATCAGCCCCAGCATTTT.

This chain connects TRBV7-2 to TRBJ2-7; D call uncertain. Germline CDR1 SGHTA, CDR2 FQGNSA. Trimming shortened V by 0 bases and J by 3 bases, and 12 bases separated the two germline ends. This CDR3 has 15 residues. The CDR3: CASSLAGPRDYEQYF. The DNA for the CDR3 is TGTGCCAGCAGCTTAGCCGGGCCTAGAGACTACGAGCAGTACTTC.

The chain employs TRBV18 and TRBJ1-3, with a weak D call TRBD1 (5 bases). The CDR3 sequence is 16 residues long. The germline gives CDR1 KGHSH, CDR2 LQKENI. Trimming removed 5 bases at V and 0 bases at J, with 14 bases between. The CDR3 region is CASSTGPSISGNTIYF. The CDR3 coding sequence is TGTGCCAGCTCAACGGGACCGAGTATCTCTGGAAACACCATATATTTT.

This chain links TRBV7-9 with TRBJ2-2; 8 bases match TRBD2. The ends lost 7 bases at V and 5 bases at J; junction bases unmatched: 12. The CDR3 runs 16 residues. Germline-derived CDR1 and CDR2 are SEHNR and FQNEAQ (reference sequence). The CDR3 region is CASTTPGGYITGELFF. The CDR3 region has the DNA TGTGCCAGCACCACCCCGGGGGGGTACATAACCGGGGAGCTGTTTTTT.

The chain joins TRBV5-4 to TRBJ2-5; 7 nucleotides align to TRBD2. The CDR3 is 15 residues long. Germline CDR1 is SGHNT and CDR2 is YYREEE (reference sequence). The V and J ends lost 4 bases and 5 bases, in that order; junction bases with no gene match: 11. The chain's CDR3 is CASSLVSMGGETQYF. CDR3 DNA sequence: TGTGCCAGCAGCCTGGTCTCGATGGGAGGGGAGACCCAGTACTTC.

The chain combines TRBV30 with TRBJ2-3; D gene uncertain. Germline assignment: CDR1 GTSNPN and CDR2 SVGIG (reference sequence). The CDR3 is 17 residues long. V lost 0 bases to trimming and J lost 0 bases, with 16 bases between them. CDR3 sequence: CAWSVLSSLTSTDTQYF. For the CDR3, the DNA is TGTGCCTGGAGTGTACTCTCGTCTTTGACTAGCACAGATACGCAGTATTTT.

This clone appeared many times. The junction departs from the called germline gene at one end, perhaps through a read error. The CDR3 nucleotides are TGTGCTAGCAGCTCGGGACAGGGGTCCTACGAGCAGTACTTC. This codes for CASSSGQGSYEQYF. The V and J genes are TRBV7-7 and TRBJ2-5, with TRBD1 matching 10 bases. Matching the DNA end better, TRBJ2-7 makes the J call doubtful. The CDR3 sequence is 14 residues long. Germline CDR1 is SSHAT and CDR2 is FNYEAQ (reference sequence).

The CDR3 region is CASSLGQNYEQYF. The CDR3 DNA reads as TGTGCCAGCAGCTTAGGACAGAACTACGAGCAGTACTTC. The chain carries TRBV7-2 and TRBJ2-7; D might be TRBD1 (5 bases). CDR1 and CDR2 (germline): SGHTA, FQGNSA. V was shortened by 1 base and J by 3 bases, with 7 bases between the two germline ends. The CDR3 is 13 residues long.

The rearrangement joins TRBV2 to TRBJ1-1; 7 bases map to TRBD1. J was trimmed by 5 bases and V by 3 bases; bases with no gene match: 6. Germline V CDR1 and CDR2: SNHLY, FYNNEI. The CDR3 contains 14 residues. CDR3 DNA sequence: TGTGCCAGCAGTGATGGCAGGGGGGGGACTGAAGCTTTCTTT. Amino acid sequence: CASSDGRGGTEAFF.

J is TRBJ2-3 and V is TRBV7-9; 7 nucleotides line up with TRBD1. After removal of 3 bases from V and 1 base from J, the junction contained 1 base not matched to a gene. The germline CDR1 and CDR2 sequences are SEHNR and FQNEAQ (reference sequence). The CDR3 length is 14 residues. DNA of the CDR3: TGTGCCAGCAGCTTGACAGGGCGCACAGATACGCAGTATTTT. Residues: CASSLTGRTDTQYF.

The genes are TRBV7-2 and TRBJ2-7; 12 bases are shared with TRBD2. Germline CDR1 SGHTA, CDR2 FQGNSA. This CDR3 region has 16 residues. Trimming at V came to 5 bases and at J to 6 bases, leaving 11 bases not matched to a gene. The CDR3: CASSLRLAGVSREQYF. CDR3 bases: TGTGCCAGCAGCCTGAGACTAGCGGGAGTTTCCCGCGAGCAGTACTTC.

The chain has TRBV4-2 and TRBJ1-3; 8 bases are a match to TRBD1. V trimming: 6 bases; J trimming: 2 bases; junction bases outside the gene matches: 6. This CDR3 has 15 residues. Germline V lookup: CDR1 LGHNA, CDR2 YNFKEQ. Written as DNA, the CDR3 is TGTGCCAGCAGTTTAAGACAGGGGACTGGAAACACCATATATTTT. Amino acid sequence: CASSLRQGTGNTIYF.

J is TRBJ2-6 and V is TRBV28; TRBD1 matches at 9 bases. CDR3 length: 15 amino acids. Germline V lookup: CDR1 MDHEN, CDR2 SYDVKM. Germline trimming cut 7 bases from V and 2 bases from J; bases unmatched to any gene: 3. CDR3 DNA sequence: TGTGCCAGCATACAGGGGGCGGCTGGGGCCAACGTCCTGACTTTC. Amino acid sequence: CASIQGAAGANVLTF.

This chain connects TRBV18 to TRBJ2-7; 8 bases line up with TRBD2. Germline V gene lookup returns CDR1 KGHSH and CDR2 LQKENI. CDR3 size: 15 residues. Germline trimming cut 3 bases from V and 0 bases from J; bases unmatched to any gene: 4. CDR3 protein: CASSPGGRLSYEQYF. The CDR3 DNA reads as TGTGCCAGCTCACCCGGCGGGAGGCTCTCCTACGAGCAGTACTTC.

The J gene is TRBJ1-4, the V gene TRBV30; D is ambiguous. The V end lost 0 bases, the J end lost 8 bases, and 13 bases lay between the germline ends. The CDR3 covers 14 residues. CDR1 is GTSNPN, CDR2 SVGIG, per germline (reference sequence). CDR3 amino acids: CAWSVGHSGEKLFF. DNA for the CDR3: TGTGCCTGGAGTGTAGGCCACAGCGGGGAAAAACTGTTTTTT.

Concerning this clone: The same CDR3 also results from other DNA sequences found in this sample. The chain links TRBV4-3 to TRBJ2-3, with TRBD2 as a possible D gene (5 bases). In germline, CDR1 is LGHNA, CDR2 YSLEER. The CDR3 is made up of 16 amino acids. Trimming removed 0 bases at V and 0 bases at J, with 10 bases between. The CDR3 coding sequence is TGCGCCAGCAGCCAAGATCGGGGTACTAGCACAGATACGCAGTATTTT. This codes for CASSQDRGTSTDTQYF.

This chain joins TRBV6-4 and TRBJ2-1; 11 positions agree with TRBD2. J gave up 6 bases and V 4 bases, and 5 bases lay outside the gene matches. Germline CDR1 MRHNA, CDR2 SNTAGT. This CDR3 has 15 residues. The CDR3 DNA follows: TGTGCCAGCAGTGCACTAGCGGGAGAGGGCAATGAGCAGTTCTTC. It yields the protein CASSALAGEGNEQFF.

The chain links TRBV7-9 to TRBJ1-2; no definite D call. Trimming took off 10 bases at V and 6 bases at J, with 18 bases between the two ends. Per the germline V gene, CDR1 is SEHNR and CDR2 is FQNEAQ (reference sequence). There are 13 residues in the CDR3. The CDR3: CATGELRVHGYTF. In DNA, the CDR3 is TGTGCCACCGGGGAGTTGAGGGTGCATGGCTACACCTTC.